This is a list of T cell receptor beta chains from one sample in a study of OX40 agonist ivuxolimab in advanced cancers. Profiled with immunoSEQ multiplex PCR; TCRdb holds only in-frame clones, not every one. The sample carries around 73,000 clones, about 87% recorded once. Sequencing used CD4+ or CD8+ T cells sorted from blood, obtained in a trial of the OX40 agonist ivuxolimab. The source is an adult with an advanced solid tumor such as melanoma, head and neck, liver or kidney cancer. The CDR3 runs from the conserved cysteine through the conserved F or W. A D gene is named only where the DNA matches it firmly. The size field is filled for only some rows; it gives once, few, many or a size class.

NA,TRBJ1-5,NA,TRBV9,CASSAGGGYNQPQHF,TGTGCCAGCAGCGCGGGGGGGGGATACAATCAGCCCCAGCATTTT
once,TRBJ2-5,NA,TRBV27,CASSQMSGGLTTQYF,TGTGCCAGCAGTCAAATGAGTGGGGGCCTGACGACCCAGTACTTC
NA,TRBJ1-4,NA,TRBV28,CASSLDNEEKLFF,TGTGCCAGCAGTTTAGACAATGAGGAAAAACTGTTTTTT
few,TRBJ2-1,NA,TRBV7-3,CASSSQGYNEQFF,TGTGCCAGCAGCTCCCAGGGATACAATGAGCAGTTCTTC
NA,TRBJ2-7,NA,TRBV14,CASSQIQGYLSEQYF,TGTGCCAGCAGCCAGATACAGGGTTATCTTTCAGAGCAGTACTTC
NA,TRBJ2-7,TRBD2,TRBV7-9,CASSLTSGYEQYF,TGTGCCAGCAGCTTAACTAGCGGCTACGAGCAGTACTTC
NA,TRBJ2-7,NA,TRBV19,CATPSKVHEQYF,TGTGCCACACCCTCCAAGGTCCACGAGCAGTACTTC
NA,TRBJ1-5,NA,TRBV27,CASSLGLNQPQHF,TGTGCCAGCAGTTTGGGGTTGAATCAGCCCCAGCATTTT
NA,TRBJ1-4,NA,TRBV28,CASSLSWVLDEKLFF,TGTGCCAGCAGTTTATCCTGGGTGCTAGATGAAAAACTGTTTTTT
NA,TRBJ1-5,NA,TRBV15,CATSRALTNQPQHF,TGTGCCACCAGCAGAGCCCTCACCAATCAGCCCCAGCATTTT
NA,TRBJ1-3,NA,TRBV7-6,CASSLLPQGEVPGNTIYF,TGTGCCAGCAGCTTGCTCCCCCAAGGGGAGGTCCCTGGAAACACCATATATTTT
NA,TRBJ1-5,NA,TRBV6-6,CASSLGGYSNQPQHF,TGTGCCAGCAGCCTGGGGGGGTATAGCAATCAGCCCCAGCATTTT
NA,TRBJ1-2,NA,TRBV11-3,CASSLTGPRNYGYTF,TGTGCCAGCAGCTTAACGGGACCGAGGAACTATGGCTACACCTTC
NA,TRBJ1-2,TRBD1,TRBV11-2,CASSYSTGGNYGYTF,TGTGCCAGCAGCTATTCGACAGGGGGGAACTATGGCTACACCTTC
NA,TRBJ2-7,NA,TRBV27,CASSPPPGLEQYF,TGTGCCAGCAGTCCCCCCCCAGGGCTCGAGCAGTACTTC
NA,TRBJ1-1,NA,TRBV27,CASSPRDQNTEAFF,TGTGCCAGCAGTCCCAGGGACCAGAACACTGAAGCTTTCTTT
NA,TRBJ2-7,NA,TRBV5-4,CASSSRDTYYEQYF,TGTGCCAGCAGCTCTCGGGACACCTACTACGAGCAGTACTTC
once,TRBJ2-1,NA,TRBV5-6,CASSGGTGEQFF,TGTGCCAGCAGCGGCGGGACTGGTGAGCAGTTCTTC
NA,TRBJ1-2,TRBD1,TRBV27,CATFDRVGYTF,TGTGCCACCTTTGACAGGGTTGGCTACACCTTC
few,TRBJ2-2,TRBD2,TRBV28,CASSPGGRRTGELFF,TGTGCCAGCAGTCCGGGAGGACGCAGAACCGGGGAGCTGTTTTTT
NA,TRBJ2-2,NA,TRBV7-9,CASSLAGGNTGELFF,TGTGCCAGCAGCTTAGCCGGGGGGAACACCGGGGAGCTGTTTTTT
NA,TRBJ1-3,NA,TRBV18,CASSPDRTFSGNTIYF,TGTGCCAGCTCACCAGACAGGACGTTCTCTGGAAACACCATATATTTT
NA,TRBJ2-1,NA,TRBV5-4,CASSLGQEQFF,TGTGCCAGCAGCCTCGGACAGGAGCAGTTCTTC
NA,TRBJ2-5,TRBD2,TRBV11-2,CASRLAGGPETQYF,TGTGCCAGCAGGCTAGCGGGGGGGCCAGAGACCCAGTACTTC
NA,TRBJ1-2,TRBD1,TRBV27,CASSLTGGQGYTF,TGTGCCAGCAGCCTGACAGGGGGACAGGGCTACACCTTC
once,TRBJ2-2,NA,TRBV28,CASSRQNTGELFF,TGTGCCAGCAGTAGACAGAACACCGGGGAGCTGTTTTTT
NA,TRBJ1-1,NA,TRBV6-5,CASSPGGWHTEAFF,TGTGCCAGCAGTCCGGGGGGTTGGCACACTGAAGCTTTCTTT
NA,TRBJ2-2,NA,TRBV30,CAWNDFTGELFF,TGTGCCTGGAATGATTTCACCGGGGAGCTGTTTTTT
once,TRBJ1-1,TRBD1,TRBV5-4,CASSSMDRGDKAFF,TGTGCCAGCAGCTCTATGGACAGGGGAGATAAAGCTTTCTTT
NA,TRBJ1-2,NA,TRBV9,CASSVEAGDLGNYGYTF,TGTGCCAGCAGCGTAGAGGCAGGGGATCTTGGGAACTATGGCTACACCTTC
once,TRBJ2-7,NA,TRBV2,CASSSRGRAYEQYF,TGTGCCAGCAGTAGCCGGGGTCGCGCCTACGAGCAGTACTTC
NA,TRBJ2-1,TRBD2,TRBV29-1,CSPRASGSNEQFF,TGCAGCCCCAGGGCTAGCGGGAGTAATGAGCAGTTCTTC
NA,TRBJ2-7,TRBD1,TRBV7-9,CASSLGRGGSSYEQYF,TGTGCCAGCAGCTTAGGGAGAGGGGGCAGCTCCTACGAGCAGTACTTC
NA,TRBJ2-7,NA,TRBV7-9,CASSSFGVVAEYF,TGTGCCAGCAGCTCCTTTGGTGTGGTGGCGGAGTACTTC
NA,TRBJ2-3,TRBD2,TRBV29-1,CSVEDLAGDSDTQYF,TGCAGCGTTGAAGATCTAGCGGGGGACTCAGATACGCAGTATTTT
NA,TRBJ2-7,NA,TRBV29-1,CSVEDLGGEQYF,TGCAGCGTTGAAGATCTGGGGGGCGAGCAGTACTTC
NA,TRBJ1-2,NA,TRBV27,CASRDYGGGYTF,TGTGCCAGCAGGGATTATGGGGGTGGCTACACCTTC
NA,TRBJ2-1,NA,TRBV27,CASSLSGGRDEQFF,TGTGCCAGCAGTTTATCAGGTGGGCGTGATGAGCAGTTCTTC
NA,TRBJ2-1,TRBD2,TRBV5-6,CASSLWWEGYNEQFF,TGTGCCAGCAGCCTCTGGTGGGAGGGCTACAATGAGCAGTTCTTC
NA,TRBJ2-3,TRBD1,TRBV13,CASSYRGLPPHGTDTQYF,TGTGCCAGCAGCTACAGGGGGCTACCGCCACATGGCACAGATACGCAGTATTTT
NA,TRBJ1-1,NA,TRBV5-1,CASSYRKQGGTEAFF,TGCGCCAGCAGCTACAGAAAACAGGGTGGAACTGAAGCTTTCTTT
NA,TRBJ2-7,TRBD2,TRBV28,CASSDRLATYEQYF,TGTGCCAGCAGTGACAGACTAGCAACCTACGAGCAGTACTTC
NA,TRBJ2-7,TRBD1,TRBV15,CATSRDRGLYEQYF,TGTGCCACCAGCAGAGACAGGGGGCTCTACGAGCAGTACTTC
NA,TRBJ2-7,TRBD2,TRBV4-1,CASSHGTSEQYF,TGCGCCAGCAGCCACGGGACTAGTGAGCAGTACTTC
NA,TRBJ1-2,NA,TRBV25-1,CASGEETVNYGYTF,TGTGCCAGCGGGGAGGAGACAGTGAACTATGGCTACACCTTC
few,TRBJ2-1,TRBD2,TRBV18,CASSGSGSSYNEQFF,TGTGCCAGCTCAGGGAGCGGGAGCTCCTACAATGAGCAGTTCTTC
NA,TRBJ1-6,TRBD1,TRBV2,CASSELGRGPGNSPLHF,TGTGCCAGCAGTGAACTAGGCAGGGGGCCGGGAAATTCACCCCTCCACTTT
NA,TRBJ2-3,NA,TRBV9,CASSVEDSVSDTQYF,TGTGCCAGCAGCGTAGAGGACAGCGTCTCAGATACGCAGTATTTT
NA,TRBJ2-1,NA,TRBV27,CASSLIKGHRSYNEQFF,TGTGCCAGCAGCCTCATTAAAGGTCACCGCTCCTACAATGAGCAGTTCTTC
NA,TRBJ2-1,TRBD1,TRBV27,CASRGGSSYNEQFF,TGTGCCAGCAGAGGGGGCTCCTCCTACAATGAGCAGTTCTTC